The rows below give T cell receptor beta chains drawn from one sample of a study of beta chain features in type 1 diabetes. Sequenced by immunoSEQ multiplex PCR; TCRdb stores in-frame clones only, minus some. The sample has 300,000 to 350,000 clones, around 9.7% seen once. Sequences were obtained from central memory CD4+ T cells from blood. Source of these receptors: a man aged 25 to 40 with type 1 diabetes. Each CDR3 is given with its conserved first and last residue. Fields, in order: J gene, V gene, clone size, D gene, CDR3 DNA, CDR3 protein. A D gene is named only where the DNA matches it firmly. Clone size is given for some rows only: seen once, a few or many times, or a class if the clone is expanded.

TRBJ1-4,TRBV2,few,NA,TGTGCCAGCAGGTGGTCTGAGGATGAAAAACTGTTTTTT,CASRWSEDEKLFF
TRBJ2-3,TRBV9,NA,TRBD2,TGTGCCAGCAGATTGAGCGGGGGTAGCACAGATACGCAGTATTTT,CASRLSGGSTDTQYF
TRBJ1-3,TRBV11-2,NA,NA,TGTGCCAGCAGCCGTGCTGGCCCCTCTGGAAACACCATATATTTT,CASSRAGPSGNTIYF
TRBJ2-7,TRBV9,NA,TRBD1,TGTGCCAGCAGCGTGTCAGGGGGCTTTTCCTCCTACGAGCAGTACTTC,CASSVSGGFSSYEQYF
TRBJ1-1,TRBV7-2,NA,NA,TGTGCCAGCAGCCGAGGGAGAAGCACTGAAGCTTTCTTT,CASSRGRSTEAFF
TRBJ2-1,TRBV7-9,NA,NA,TGTGCCAGCAGCTTAGGCGGGAAGGGACAGAATGAGCAGTTCTTC,CASSLGGKGQNEQFF
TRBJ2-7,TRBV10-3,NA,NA,TGTGCCATCAGTGATCCAGGGATGAACTCCTACGAGCAGTACTTC,CAISDPGMNSYEQYF
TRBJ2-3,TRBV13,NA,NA,TGTGCCAGCAGTTTGTACCGGGGACTTACAGATACGCAGTATTTT,CASSLYRGLTDTQYF
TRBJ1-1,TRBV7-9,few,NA,TGTGCCAGCACCCGGCTGAACACTGAAGCTTTCTTT,CASTRLNTEAFF
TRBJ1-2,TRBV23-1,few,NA,TGCGCCAGGCCCCCGGAGAGGCCGGCACGGAGCTATGGCTACACCTTC,CARPPERPARSYGYTF
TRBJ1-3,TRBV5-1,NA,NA,TGCGCCAGCAGCGGGGACATTCTCGGAAACACCATATATTTT,CASSGDILGNTIYF
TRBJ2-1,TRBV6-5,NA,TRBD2,TGTGCCAGCACCGCTAGCGGGGGGGCCTACAATGAGCAGTTCTTC,CASTASGGAYNEQFF
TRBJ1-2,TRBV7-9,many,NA,TGTGCCAGCAGACGGACGGCCGGCGATGGCTACACCTTC,CASRRTAGDGYTF
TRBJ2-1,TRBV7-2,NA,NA,TGTGCCAGCAGCTCGGCCCAGGGGAACAATGAGCAGTTCTTC,CASSSAQGNNEQFF